These 30 T cell receptor beta chains were all obtained from the same sample, sequenced in a study of read filtering for tumor transcriptome and immune sequencing. Molecular barcoded adaptors covering alpha/delta and beta/gamma chains were used on roughly 400 ng RNA. TCRdb processed the reads anew with MiXCR; each CDR3 protein has one entry. This repertoire shows about 48,000 distinct CDR3 sequences, roughly 19% found once; its top ten account for 15%. The sample taken for sequencing was a population of CD138-negative cells sorted from bone marrow. The receptors stem from a donor at least 40 years old with multiple myeloma.

This clonotype has a count of ten or more. The chain combines TRBV6-1 with TRBJ2-1, with D unresolved. The CDR3 totals 14 residues. In germline, CDR1 is MNHNS, CDR2 SASEGT. V shed 2 bases and J shed 10 bases, with 15 bases lying between them. The CDR3 is CASSELVTLAEQFF. The CDR3 coding sequence is TGTGCCAGCAGTGAACTAGTCACCTTGGCGGAGCAGTTCTTC.

The sample holds many counts of this clonotype. This chain uses TRBV6-5 with TRBJ1-5; D is possibly TRBD1 (5 bases). The CDR3 extends over 14 amino acids. V lost 6 bases to trimming and J lost 1 base, with 10 bases between them. Germline V gene data show CDR1 as MNHEY and CDR2 as SVGAGI. CDR3 residues: CASRRDASNQPQHF. The CDR3 nucleotides are TGTGCCAGCAGACGGGACGCCAGCAATCAGCCCCAGCATTTT.

About this clonotype itself: A far larger clone is one nucleotide away, so this likely arose from a read error. The chain carries TRBV5-6 and TRBJ2-7; D is uncertain. The CDR3 runs 13 residues. The germline gives CDR1 SGHDT, CDR2 YYEEEE. Between the trimmed V and J ends, which lost 7 bases and 1 base, there was a span of 12 bases. This CDR3 is CASGRVDSYEQYF. The CDR3 DNA follows: TGTGCCAGCGGCCGTGTCGATTCCTACGAGCAGTACTTC.

This clonotype has at least ten counts. The rearrangement uses TRBV19 and TRBJ2-1; 12 nucleotides match TRBD1. Germline V lookup: CDR1 LNHDA, CDR2 SQIVND (reference sequence). With 8 bases clipped from V and 7 bases from J, the junction kept 6 bases outside the gene matches. This CDR3 spans 14 amino acids. The CDR3 reads CASGDRGRENEQFF. In DNA form, the CDR3 reads TGTGCCAGTGGGGACAGGGGGCGCGAGAATGAGCAGTTCTTC.

This clonotype occurred a few times. This CDR3 is CASSVSTGGLNQPQHF. In DNA form, the CDR3 reads TGTGCCAGCAGCGTTTCGACAGGGGGTCTCAATCAGCCCCAGCATTTT. The V call is TRBV6-1, the J call TRBJ1-5, with 9 bases identical to TRBD1. The CDR3 loop spans 16 amino acids. The trim removed 6 bases at V and 3 bases at J, leaving 9 bases unmatched. CDR1 and CDR2 (germline): MNHNS, SASEGT.

This clonotype was recorded at least ten times. The gene calls are TRBV20-1 and TRBJ1-4; TRBD1 matches at 10 bases. Per the germline V gene, CDR1 is DFQATT and CDR2 is SNEGSKA (reference sequence). The CDR3 is 17 amino acids. Losses at the gene ends were 0 bases for V and 8 bases for J; bases not matched to a gene: 12. The CDR3 spells CSARDPSGTGVGEKLFF. The CDR3 DNA reads TGCAGTGCTAGAGATCCCTCCGGGACAGGGGTTGGAGAAAAACTGTTTTTT.

As regards this clonotype: The junction differs from germline at one of its ends, possibly a read error. This chain uses TRBV6-2 or TRBV6-3 with TRBJ2-5; D is ambiguous. Per the germline V gene, CDR1 is MNHEY and CDR2 is SVGEGT. The CDR3 is made up of 13 amino acids. The CDR3 loop is CASSSASRETQYF. In DNA, the CDR3 is TGCGCCAGCAGTTCCGCGAGCCGCGAGACCCAGTACTTC.

This clonotype has at least ten counts. This chain joins TRBV14 and TRBJ2-5; 7 nucleotides line up with TRBD2. CDR3 length equals 14 residues. Germline-derived CDR1 and CDR2 are SGHDN and FVKESK. V was pared by 6 bases and J by 0 bases, with 4 bases of the junction left unmatched. The CDR3 region has the DNA TGTGCCAGCAGTATTCTAGCGGACCAAGAGACCCAGTACTTC. Its translation: CASSILADQETQYF.

This clonotype appeared many times. V gene TRBV5-5 combines with J gene TRBJ2-2; 14 bases fit TRBD2. The CDR3 runs to 17 residues. V lost 6 bases, J lost 8 bases, and 12 bases stayed unmatched. Per the germline V gene, CDR1 is SGHKS and CDR2 is YYEKEE (reference sequence). CDR3 DNA: TGTGCCAGCATCCCCGGTGGGACTAGCGGGAGAGTAGGGGAGCTGTTTTTT. Its protein product is CASIPGGTSGRVGELFF. Based on the CDR3 plus reference TRBV5-5 and TRBJ2-2, the full variable domain is DAGVTQSPTHLIKTRGQQVTLRCSPISGHKSVSWYQQVLGQGPQFIFQYYEKEERGRGNFPDRFSARQFPNYSSELNVNALLLGDSALYLCASIPGGTSGRVGELFFGEGSRLTVL.

There are many counts of this clonotype. The chain combines TRBV20-1 with TRBJ2-1, with D unresolved. Germline V lookup: CDR1 DFQATT, CDR2 SNEGSKA (reference sequence). The length of the CDR3 is 12 residues. The germline V and J ends were trimmed by 1 base and 6 bases, with 7 bases remaining between them. In DNA, the CDR3 is TGCAGTGCTAGAGTACTATCCAATGAGCAGTTCTTC. Translated: CSARVLSNEQFF.

This clonotype showed up many times. The gene calls are TRBV12-3 or TRBV12-4 and TRBJ2-7; perhaps TRBD1 as D (5 bases). The V gene lost 5 bases and the J gene lost 7 bases, with 9 bases spanning the gap. The CDR3 contains 11 residues. CDR3 DNA: TGTGCCAGCAGTCCAGGGTGGGAGCAGTACTTC. Protein product: CASSPGWEQYF.

Concerning this clonotype: Possible read error: a much larger clone is one base away. J is TRBJ1-1 and V is TRBV5-5, with TRBD1 as a possible D gene (5 bases). CDR1 and CDR2 (germline): SGHKS, YYEKEE (reference sequence). This CDR3 region has 14 residues. The CDR3 bases are TGTGCCAGCAGCAAAGGGACGGGTAACACTGAAGTTTTCTTT. Residues: CASSKGTGNTEVFF.

In regard to this clonotype: A read error may explain this, as a much larger clone is one base away. This rearrangement joins TRBV12-3 or TRBV12-4 to TRBJ1-6; D ambiguous. V lost 4 bases and J 7 bases, leaving 8 bases between the germline ends. This CDR3 has 13 amino acids. The CDR3 loop reads CASSSARNSPLHF. CDR3 DNA sequence: TGTGCCAGCAGTTCTGCCAGGAATTCACCCCTCCACTTT.

This clonotype has only a few counts. As DNA, the CDR3 is TGCGCCAGCAGCTGGGGGAGAGGGGGCGCGTCTAACTATGGCTACACCTTC. Protein product: CASSWGRGGASNYGYTF. The chain links TRBV5-1 to TRBJ1-2; TRBD1 matches at 7 bases. Germline V gene lookup returns CDR1 SGHRS and CDR2 YFSETQ. This CDR3 is built from 17 residues. The V segment lost 3 bases and the J segment 0 bases; nucleotides outside the gene matches: 11. The full variable domain, completed using reference TRBV5-1 and TRBJ1-2, is KAGVTQTPRYLIKTRGQQVTLSCSPISGHRSVSWYQQTPGQGLQFLFEYFSETQRNKGNFPGRFSGRQFSNSRSEMNVSTLELGDSALYLCASSWGRGGASNYGYTFGSGTRLTVV.

About this clonotype: A much larger clone differs by one base, so this may be a read error. J is TRBJ2-7 and V is TRBV20-1, with 8 bases matching TRBD2. The germline gives CDR1 DFQATT, CDR2 SNEGSKA (reference sequence). The CDR3 consists of 14 residues. The CDR3 DNA sequence: TGCAGTGGGGGCTCGGGAGGGCCACCCTACGAGCGGTACTTC. It is translated as CSGGSGGPPYERYF.

The chain carries TRBV7-2 and TRBJ2-7; D remains ambiguous. Between the trimmed V and J ends, which lost 1 base and 3 bases, there was a span of 10 bases. This CDR3 has 14 amino acids. Germline assignment: CDR1 SGHTA and CDR2 FQGNSA. The CDR3 loop reads CASSLVGPLYEQYF. As DNA, the CDR3 is TGTGCCAGCAGCTTAGTTGGACCGCTCTACGAGCAGTACTTC.

In its sample, this clonotype was seen many times. The CDR3 reads CASSLGGHNQPQHF. CDR3 bases: TGCGCCAGCAGCTTGGGGGGGCACAATCAGCCCCAGCATTTT. The rearrangement links TRBV5-1 to TRBJ1-5; TRBD1 is a possible D gene (6 bases). Germline V gene sequence: CDR1 SGHRS, CDR2 YFSETQ. The CDR3 runs to 14 residues. The V and J ends lost 0 bases and 3 bases respectively, with 7 bases between them.

Within the sample, this clonotype is medium-sized (0.01 to 0.1%). J is TRBJ2-1 and V is TRBV7-9; 8 bases match TRBD2. The V gene end was trimmed by 2 bases and the J gene end by 9 bases; junction bases not matched to a gene: 12. CDR3 length: 16 amino acids. Germline assignment: CDR1 SEHNR and CDR2 FQNEAQ (reference sequence). The CDR3 DNA is TGTGCCAGCAGCTTACCTCCTCGCGGGGGGCTTCCTGAGCAGTTCTTC. Encoded protein: CASSLPPRGGLPEQFF.

This clonotype has at least ten counts. CDR3 coding DNA: TGCAGTGCTAGAGATGACCGGGGAGGCACTGAAGCTTTCTTT. It is translated as CSARDDRGGTEAFF. The chain recombines TRBV20-1 with TRBJ1-1, with no clear D. The V gene's germline CDR1 is DFQATT and CDR2 SNEGSKA (reference sequence). The CDR3 has 14 residues. Trimming stripped 0 bases from V and 4 bases from J, with 12 bases between.

The sample holds a few counts of this clonotype. V gene TRBV29-1 combines with J gene TRBJ1-3; maybe TRBD1 (5 bases). Germline CDR1 reads SQVTM; CDR2 reads ANQGSEA. This CDR3 contains 17 residues. The V gene lost 4 bases and the J gene lost 0 bases, with 19 bases spanning the gap. In DNA, the CDR3 is TGCAGCGTTGGAGGGGCGCTAGGACCGTTCTCTGGAAACACCATATATTTT. It codes for CSVGGALGPFSGNTIYF.

There are many counts of this clonotype. This sequence joins TRBV19 and TRBJ2-6, with D uncertain. Germline CDR1 LNHDA, CDR2 SQIVND (reference sequence). Trimming shortened V by 11 bases and J by 4 bases, and 18 bases separated the two germline ends. This CDR3 spans 15 amino acids. In nucleotides, the CDR3 is TGTGCCTCCCTGACTCGAAATTCCGGGGCCAACGTCCTGACTTTC. Translated: CASLTRNSGANVLTF.

In this sample, this clonotype turned up many times. This chain's CDR3 is CASSRQGKAKNIQYF. The CDR3 region has the DNA TGTGCCAGCTCACGACAGGGCAAAGCCAAAAACATTCAGTACTTC. V usage is TRBV18 and J usage is TRBJ2-4; 7 bases fit TRBD1. This CDR3 comprises 15 residues. Germline CDR1 reads KGHSH; CDR2 reads LQKENI. Losses at the gene ends were 4 bases for V and 0 bases for J; bases not matched to a gene: 3.

V and J are TRBV28 and TRBJ1-1; tentative D call: TRBD1 (5 bases). Germline CDR1 and CDR2: MDHEN and SYDVKM. Between the trimmed V and J ends, which lost 3 bases and 2 bases, there was a span of 22 bases. The CDR3 spans 18 residues. CDR3 DNA: TGTGCCAGCAGTTTCTCCAGCGGGGCAGTAGTACCAAACACTGAAGCTTTCTTT. This sequence encodes CASSFSSGAVVPNTEAFF.

This chain connects TRBV5-1 to TRBJ2-3, with TRBD1 as a possible D gene (6 bases). The CDR3 sequence is 16 residues long. The germline gives CDR1 SGHRS, CDR2 YFSETQ. Between the trimmed V and J ends, which lost 4 bases and 3 bases, there was a span of 18 bases. The DNA of the CDR3 is TGCGCCAGCAGCCCAGGGGACCAGCAACCGACAGATACGCAGTATTTT. Translating gives CASSPGDQQPTDTQYF.

In its sample, this clonotype was seen many times. The genes are TRBV29-1 and TRBJ1-1, with TRBD1 as a possible D gene (5 bases). Trimming took 4 bases from V and 0 from J, leaving 9 bases between them. Germline V lookup: CDR1 SQVTM, CDR2 ANQGSEA. This CDR3 spans 13 amino acids. CDR3 bases: TGCAGCGTTGGGGAGACAGTGAACACTGAAGCTTTCTTT. Translated: CSVGETVNTEAFF. The complete variable domain, with remaining parts taken from reference TRBV29-1 and TRBJ1-1, reads SAVISQKPSRDICQRGTSLTIQCQVDSQVTMMFWYRQQPGQSLTLIATANQGSEATYESGFVIDKFPISRPNLTFSTLTVSNMSPEDSSIYLCSVGETVNTEAFFGQGTRLTVV.

At least ten counts were recorded for this clonotype. This chain uses TRBV12-3 or TRBV12-4 with TRBJ1-2; unclear D gene. CDR3 length: 13 residues. Deletions cut 1 base from V and 4 bases from J, with 7 bases between. CDR3 region: CASSLGFFYGYTF. The CDR3 DNA reads TGTGCCAGCAGTTTAGGCTTTTTCTATGGCTACACCTTC.

This clonotype was recorded a few times. The rearrangement links TRBV4-1 to TRBJ2-4; either TRBD1 or TRBD2 may supply D (5 bases each). Germline loops: CDR1 MGHRA, CDR2 YSYEKL. The V end lost 0 bases, the J end lost 6 bases, and 12 bases lay between the germline ends. This CDR3 region has 15 residues. In DNA, the CDR3 is TGCGCCAGCAGCCAAGATCCAGGGAGCGGAAACATTCAGTACTTC. Translating gives CASSQDPGSGNIQYF.

About this clonotype: A much bigger clone sits one base away, suggesting this may be a read error. The rearrangement joins TRBV9 to TRBJ1-6, with 7 nucleotides matching TRBD1. Per germline, CDR1 SGDLS and CDR2 YYNGEE. V was pared by 3 bases and J by 7 bases, with 7 bases of the junction left unmatched. This CDR3 is 15 amino acids long. The CDR3 here is CASSARDRTNSPLHF. In DNA form, the CDR3 reads TGTGCCAGCAGCGCACGGGACAGAACAAATTCACCCCTCCACTTT.

About this clonotype itself: Given a much more abundant clone one base away, this may be a read error. The chain links TRBV7-9 to TRBJ1-6; 7 nucleotides align to TRBD1. Per the germline V gene, CDR1 is SEHNR and CDR2 is FQNEAQ (reference sequence). The J segment lost 8 bases and the V segment lost 3 bases, leaving 4 bases of the junction unmatched. The CDR3 length is 14 residues. CDR3 bases: TGTGCCAGCAGCTTGACAGGGCTTGATTCACCCCTCCACTTT. Translating it yields CASSLTGLDSPLHF.

This clonotype was seen repeatedly, ten times or more. The chain links TRBV27 to TRBJ2-2, with a possible D match to TRBD1 (5 bases). CDR1 MNHEY and CDR2 SMNVEV come from the germline V gene (reference sequence). Trimming left V 3 bases short and J 1 base short, with 9 bases between. This CDR3 comprises 15 residues. The CDR3 spells CASSFGQGNTGELFF. CDR3 nucleotide sequence: TGTGCCAGCAGTTTTGGCCAGGGGAACACCGGGGAGCTGTTTTTT.